A single T cell receptor (beta chain) is shown here with its context. What antigen it recognizes has not been identified. The record has no base qualities; no much larger clone is one base away. The sample comes from a study of cytomegalovirus exposure and HLA in healthy donors listed by TCRdb under 2017. At the level of the whole study: In an earlier analysis of under 750 of the donors, 276 Gb of sequence data and 90 million to 120 million unique TCR beta sequences from roughly 190 million T cells were reported. Among the roughly 400 genotyped donors, around 79% belonged to the genetic ancestry cluster associated with self-reported Caucasian donors. Typing coverage differed by locus: A, B, C, DRB1 and DQB1 were typed in roughly 620-630 donors, DQA1 in approximately 520, DPA1 in 600 to 610, and DPB1 in 450 to 480. In a later analysis, previously published TCR beta repertoires from 550 to 700 donors were re-analyzed and high-resolution HLA genotyping was added so that TCR occurrence patterns could be studied. Every repertoire in the discovery cohort had been generated on one and the same sequencing platform. HLA typing included class I and class II loci at four-digit resolution. Roughly 300 gigabases of sequencing data and around 80 million unique TCR sequences made up an early release that covered fewer than 650 HLA-typed donors. Genome-wide SNP genotypes for about three fifths of the 666 donors were used in a later genetic analysis, which treated that subset as a discovery cohort. Along with the approximately 620-subject first cohort, a separate validation cohort of approximately 110 different subjects was used. An earlier analysis of 587 of the donors used high-throughput TCR beta sequencing to judge whether each TCR beta V gene segment behaved as functional or pseudogenic. To predict cytomegalovirus infection status, the study brought together high-throughput TCR immunosequencing, statistical association of individual TCRs with disease status, and machine learning. In the later analysis, no new phenotypic data were used to find candidate immune exposures; instead, reliance was placed on TCR beta sequences and their occurrence across donors. The study aimed to test whether cataloging public T cell receptors could reveal signatures of past pathogen exposure. Using immunosequencing, the study profiled T cell repertoires from some 670 subjects and related those repertoires to cytomegalovirus serostatus. Alongside the repertoire data, information on donor age, sex, ethnicity and CMV serostatus was compiled. A handful of DR-DQ haplotypes were handled as single units for association and clustering because linkage in the cohort was strong. Among roughly 370 genotyped donors of the cohort, an average of around 240,000 unique TCR beta nucleotide sequences were sequenced per donor, 15% to 20% of them non-productive. The research as a whole found: In a later analysis, 16,951 TCR beta sequences were associated with specific HLA alleles at a false discovery rate of 0.05. Presence/absence analyses assumed roughly uniform sequencing depth across donors, an assumption that may not hold. In a later analysis, several top co-occurrence clusters were reported to appear linked to parvovirus B19, influenza, CMV and Epstein-Barr virus. The cohort was sequenced for TCR beta chains only, and without alpha or paired-chain data the features that could be detected were limited. The authors suggested that the approach could potentially be extended to other disease states and immunological phenotypes. CMV serostatus was the only immune exposure information available for the cohort. A later analysis found that HLA-associated TCR beta chains were more clonally expanded and had lower generation probabilities than equally common non-associated chains. An earlier analysis of approximately 530 of the donors showed that most TCR beta V segments appeared in productive rearrangements either about 90% or about 30% of the time, which broadly matched IMGT annotations. The sequencing pipeline was judged likely to have produced a cluster of highly shared sequence variants as a technical artifact. A later genetic analysis associated a missense DCLRE1C variant with V-gene and J-gene trimming of TCR beta chains, and an independent cohort replicated the association. Most CMV-associated TCR beta chains appeared to be HLA-restricted in a later analysis, and the HLA associations seemed to be driven largely by CMV exposure. Assigning TCR associations to individual alleles was difficult when HLA alleles, especially DR and DQ, strongly co-occurred. A further reported finding was that TCR beta sequences accurately predicted the HLA-A and HLA-B alleles for most subjects in the first cohort. In a later genetic analysis, fewer N-insertions in productive TCRs were reported among donors in an Asian-associated ancestry cluster than the roughly 710-donor mean. The earlier analysis of nearly 600 of the donors excluded approximately 17 rarely observed V segments, including chromosome 9 orphons, because counts were too low. A later analysis found that TCR association rates varied across HLA loci, with DRB1 alleles showing the most associated TCRs and HLA-C alleles the fewest. In vitro tests confirmed that a few of the cytomegalovirus-associated TCR beta chains recognize cytomegalovirus antigens. The 87-base-pair reads could not distinguish some IMGT-functional V segments, including TRBV6-2 and TRBV6-3, so those segments were excluded. While some public TCRs were present in many individuals, most TCR sequences turned up only very rarely across donors. Because HLA typing was unavailable for some donors at each locus, only the typed subset was used in association tests. Cytomegalovirus status was reported to be diagnosed by the classifier with high specificity and sensitivity in both the original and validation cohorts. The study gave a list of over 150 TCR beta chains associated with cytomegalovirus. Correlated functional status among segregating V segments might be attributable to linkage disequilibrium, but an unknown experimental factor could not be ruled out.

The cohort comprised fewer than 750 healthy bone marrow donors. All cohort members were sampled while nominally healthy, although unrecorded immune exposures were likely present. The donor was CMV seronegative and was included in the group of over 300 seronegative cohort members. A peripheral blood sample was collected from each donor, and TCR beta sequencing was performed on peripheral blood mononuclear cells. Genomic DNA was extracted from the blood cell samples with the Qiagen DNeasy Blood Extraction Kit. CDR1 and CDR2 (SQVTM, ANQGSEA) derive from the germline V gene. V is pared back by 5 bases and J by 4 bases, with 14 bases lying between the germline termini. From cysteine to phenylalanine, the CDR3 is 13 amino acids long. Only the CDR3 portion is preserved as DNA: 39 bases, with reading frame beginning at the first base. The library was made by the immunoSEQ multiplex PCR assay. The multiplex PCR relied on a mix of 60 forward primers for TCR Vbeta segments and 13 reverse primers for TCR Jbeta segments. Amplification of the CDR3 region of rearranged TCR beta genes was performed with a multiplex PCR assay on genomic DNA. On the Illumina HiSeq System, the amplified TCR beta libraries were sequenced as 87-base-pair reads. Under the source paper's analysis protocol: In a later analysis, some 80 million unique TCR beta chains were counted across the 650 to 750 repertoires, and some 10 million of these chains were shared by at least two donors. A nearest-neighbor algorithm error-corrected the raw reads and collapsed the reads into unique sequences, merging closely related sequences to remove PCR and sequencing errors. Alignment of CDR3 sequences to IMGT reference sequences was used to assign V, D and J gene segments. Each retained sequence needed at least a six-nucleotide match to both a V gene segment and a J gene segment. A rearrangement counted as productive if the CDR3 had no stop codons and remained in frame with V and J, and every other rearrangement counted as non-productive. CDR3 was defined according to IMGT convention as the region running from the second conserved V-encoded cysteine to the conserved J-encoded phenylalanine. The earlier analysis of fewer than 700 of the donors excluded sequences that lacked an unambiguous match to a single V gene segment. An earlier analysis of fewer than 750 of the donors classified V segments as functional when productive rearrangements were above 56.7% and as segregating when the standard deviation between donors was above 5%. A statistical classification framework was built to diagnose cytomegalovirus status from the catalog of TCR beta chain sequences. A later analysis assigned V and J genes by comparing TCR nucleotide sequences with IMGT/GENE-DB human TR gene sequences. Using the TCRdist pipeline, a later analysis assigned CDR3 sequences along with most-parsimonious VDJ recombination scenarios. A later analysis defined each TCR beta chain by its CDR3 amino acid sequence plus V-gene family, and excluded reads lacking a unique V-gene family. As a way to deal with suspected cross-contamination and a sequencing artifact, a later analysis dropped 500 to 700 nucleotide sequences that were highly shared and had low generation probability. A later analysis calculated a clonal expansion index for each public chain from normalized within-repertoire ranks of inferred template counts. Generation probabilities in a later analysis came from a VDJ recombination model fitted to out-of-frame rearrangements, and those results were checked against IGoR. Hypergeometric tests were used in a later analysis to score TCR-TCR, TCR-HLA and TCR-CMV co-occurrence, with a repertoire-size bias correction applied to the TCR pairs. In a later analysis, false discovery rates were estimated by permuting HLA or CMV assignments 20 times. A later analysis grouped co-occurring TCRs with DBSCAN, adding TCRdist sequence similarity when clustering within HLA-allele-positive subsets. Repertoires with fewer than 30,000 or more than 120,000 public chains, plus five repertoires with anomalous nucleotide sharing, were excluded from co-occurrence clustering. TCRdb's version of the immuneACCESS table is confined to in-frame rearrangements and falls short of the full clone set. An unresolved V gene accounts for under half of the shortfall where checked; the remainder is of unknown origin. That table supplies the V and J calls and clone size; D and trimming were determined from the DNA. This sample gives under 150,000 clones in total; roughly 77% of them show up just once. The top ten hold over 3% of the sample.

The origin of this receptor is a female donor in good health and CMV-seronegative. This chain is built from TRBV29-1 and TRBJ1-2; TRBD1 could be the D gene, as 5 bases match. The sample was PBMCs. The nucleotides are TGCAGCGTTCGAATGGGGGGTTTCTATGGCTACACCTTC. Its amino acids are CSVRMGGFYGYTF.